The entry below gives a single TCR beta chain sequence along with its context. Its specific antigen is unknown. Base qualities are missing; no much larger clone stands one base away. The CDR3 runs 16 residues from the cysteine to the phenylalanine. Only the CDR3 region is kept as DNA, spanning 48 bases read in frame from base 1. Based on the germline V gene, the CDR1 and CDR2 sequences are SGDLS and YYNGEE. V and J lose 4 bases and 4 bases, and a span of 19 bases separates them. The entry originates in a study of T cells in localized non-small cell lung cancer (dated by TCRdb to the early 2020s). Background for the entire study: Comparing tumors with uninvolved tumor-adjacent lungs, the study looked at the T cell repertoires of approximately 250 patients with early-stage NSCLC. The cohort was made up of 236 treatment-naive NSCLC patients whose localized lung tumors had been resected. Of the NSCLC patients, around 130 were male and approximately 99 were female, and the mean age was around 66 years.

The study at large found these results: A median of about 50 of the top 100 tumor clones turned up in the paired uninvolved adjacent lung, and 25 to 30 of those clones also ranked among the top 100 of that same adjacent lung. Because multi-region tumor sequencing was not performed, intratumor heterogeneity could not be ruled out. Higher blood T cell density associated with longer overall survival, while higher adjacent-lung clonality associated with shorter survival. The highest T cell clonality was observed in uninvolved tumor-adjacent lung, where clonality exceeded that of tumor, suggesting that antigenic responses were more focused in uninvolved tumor-adjacent lung. Because the study design was exploratory, TCR variables were selected using unadjusted p-values without false-discovery rate correction.

At diagnosis, peripheral blood, uninvolved tumor-adjacent lung and tumor were collected and were preserved as a mix of fresh-frozen and FFPE material. For TCR repertoire profiling, blood samples were analyzed in the form of peripheral blood mononuclear cells. TCR beta CDR3 regions were sequenced from DNA using the immunoSEQ Assay. As for the original processing: T cell density was computed as TCR beta template counts normalized to usable DNA estimated by amplifying housekeeping genes. The preseqR package was used to estimate richness by extrapolating to 400,000 templates for PBMC samples and to 120,000 templates for tissue samples. Clonality was defined by subtracting Pielou's evenness from one. Tissue-enriched TCRs were identified by differential abundance testing using productive amino-acid clonotypes, minimum total count 5 and alpha 0.1. Repertoire overlap between compartments was quantified with the Jaccard Index and Morisita Overlap Index. TCR beta CDR3s were clustered by GLIPH together with public tetramer-defined viral CDR3s, and at least three viral sequences plus V-gene enrichment were required for viral motifs. TCRdb took this table from immuneACCESS and kept in-frame rearrangements with V and J called. Such tables lack part of the clones; where checked against another copy, unresolved V genes explain under half of the gap, and the rest is unexplained. That table furnishes V, J and clone size, whereas the DNA furnished D and trimming. In all, the sample holds around 67,000 clones, and almost 90% of those were seen once. Roughly 1.8% of the sample rests with the top ten.

Sequencing was performed on peripheral blood, taken before any cancer treatment. The chain uses TRBV9 and TRBJ2-3, and perhaps TRBD2 as D gene, on 7 matching bases. The sequence was obtained from a woman aged 40-75 years with stage I lung adenocarcinoma. The DNA sequence reads TGTGCCAGCAGCCTCCCTTTTGGGGGGGCTGCAGATACGCAGTATTTT. Its protein is CASSLPFGGAADTQYF.